Each of the 21 T cell receptor beta chains below was sequenced from the same sample in a study of T-cell memory formation after mild COVID-19. TCRdb re-called the 5' RACE reads with MiXCR, one entry per CDR3 protein. The top ten clones hold 22% of a sample with a few hundred thousand distinct CDR3 sequences, 8% to 9.5% of them seen once. The sequencing input was PBMCs or a T cell subset sorted from them (not recorded which). The origin of the receptors is a man younger than 35 who had mild COVID-19 (a few samples of this study predate the infection). Cell type and time point are not known.

The chain joins TRBV5-1 to TRBJ2-5; D gene ambiguous. Germline V lookup: CDR1 SGHRS, CDR2 YFSETQ. The CDR3 sequence is 12 residues long. The V end was cut by 2 bases, the J end by 4 bases, with 6 bases between. Here the CDR3 DNA reads TGCGCCAGCAGCTTCAAGGGAGAGACCCAGTACTTC. It translates to CASSFKGETQYF.

The chain has TRBV9 and TRBJ2-7; D call uncertain. The V end was cut by 1 base, the J end by 2 bases, with 13 bases between. From germline, CDR1 is SGDLS and CDR2 YYNGEE. There are 15 residues in the CDR3. CDR3 nucleotide sequence: TGTGCCAGCAGCGTATCCTCTGTTTCGCCCTACGAGCAGTACTTC. As protein: CASSVSSVSPYEQYF.

By sample share, this clonotype is large. CDR3 sequence (DNA): TGTGCCAGCGGGCGGTTGGGGGCTTTCTTT. Its protein product is CASGRLGAFF. The chain recombines TRBV7-2 with TRBJ1-1, with D unclear. The V gene's germline CDR1 is SGHTA and CDR2 FQGNSA. The V gene lost 8 bases and the J gene lost 11 bases, with 12 bases spanning the gap. This CDR3 is 10 amino acids long.

This clonotype was picked up a small number of times. The chain employs TRBV12-3 or TRBV12-4 and TRBJ1-1; a possible D gene is TRBD1 (6 bases). Trimming left V 1 base short and J 3 bases short, with 12 bases between. The CDR3 loop spans 15 amino acids. The CDR3 here is CASSLERGGDTEAFF. In DNA, the CDR3 is TGTGCCAGCAGTTTAGAAAGGGGGGGAGACACTGAAGCTTTCTTT.

The rearrangement joins TRBV14 to TRBJ2-7; perhaps TRBD2 as D (6 bases). Trimming took 4 bases from V and 7 from J, leaving 14 bases between them. The CDR3 covers 13 residues. Looked up from germline, CDR1 is SGHDN and CDR2 is FVKESK. The CDR3 here is CASSRSGAGEQYV. CDR3 coding DNA: TGTGCCAGCAGCCGGTCGGGAGCCGGGGAGCAGTACGTC.

The table lists this clonotype with a few counts. This chain joins TRBV5-1 and TRBJ2-5; D may be TRBD1 (6 bases). Germline values: CDR1 SGHRS, CDR2 YFSETQ. The CDR3 loop spans 15 amino acids. V lost 3 bases to trimming and J lost 7 bases, with 19 bases between them. In DNA, the CDR3 is TGCGCCAGCAGCTCAGACTGGACAGCCTCGGGGACCCAGTACTTC. It is translated as CASSSDWTASGTQYF.

The rearrangement uses TRBV6-5 and TRBJ1-1; the D gene is possibly TRBD1 (5 bases). Trimming stripped 8 bases from V and 0 bases from J, with 13 bases between. There are 14 residues in the CDR3. CDR1 MNHEY and CDR2 SVGAGI come from the germline V gene. CDR3: CASPPQGMNTEAFF. DNA for the CDR3: TGTGCCAGCCCCCCCCAGGGCATGAACACTGAAGCTTTCTTT.

The chain recombines TRBV6-2 or TRBV6-3 with TRBJ2-5; 10 nucleotides line up with TRBD2. The J segment lost 5 bases and the V segment lost 8 bases, leaving 14 bases of the junction unmatched. From germline, CDR1 is MNHEY and CDR2 SVGEGT. The CDR3 loop spans 16 amino acids. The CDR3 sequence is CASGGLARNFIETQYF. The CDR3 DNA sequence: TGTGCCAGCGGGGGACTAGCGAGGAACTTCATCGAGACCCAGTACTTC.

This clonotype was counted a few times. CDR3 loop: CASSLVAGTYGYTF. The CDR3 nucleotides are TGTGCCAGCAGCTTGGTCGCGGGGACGTATGGCTACACCTTC. The V and J genes are TRBV5-8 and TRBJ1-2; D is possibly TRBD1 (5 bases). V was pared by 0 bases and J by 5 bases, with 11 bases between. CDR1 and CDR2 (germline): SGHTS, YDEGEE. The CDR3 loop spans 14 amino acids.

Ten or more counts support this clonotype. V is TRBV10-3 and J is TRBJ2-7; D perhaps matches TRBD1 (5 bases). Deletions cut 4 bases from V and 2 bases from J, with 15 bases between. CDR3 size: 15 residues. CDR1 is ENHRY and CDR2 is SYGVKD in the germline V gene. CDR3 bases: TGTGCCATCAGTGCAGGCCAGGGCGACACCTACGAGCAGTACTTC. It codes for CAISAGQGDTYEQYF.

The chain is built from TRBV4-3 and TRBJ1-1, with D unresolved. The ends were cut back, 2 bases at V and 5 bases at J, with 9 bases in the middle. The CDR3 spans 13 residues. The germline gives CDR1 LGHNA, CDR2 YSLEER. CDR3 nucleotides: TGCGCCAGCAGCCAACTTGTCGAAACTGAAGCTTTCTTT. Translating it yields CASSQLVETEAFF.

Points on this clonotype: This may come from a read error, since a much larger clone is one base off. V is TRBV7-6 and J is TRBJ2-3; 14 positions agree with TRBD2. V gave up 5 bases and J gave up 2 bases; unmatched junction bases: 3. The CDR3 consists of 16 residues. Germline assignment: CDR1 SGHVS and CDR2 FNYEAQ. The CDR3, as DNA: TGTGCCAGCAGCCCGGGACTAGCGGGGGACACAGATACGCAGTATTTT. Translating gives CASSPGLAGDTDTQYF.

The chain is built from TRBV7-2 and TRBJ2-3, with D maybe TRBD2 (5 bases). V shed 0 bases and J shed 4 bases, with 14 bases lying between them. Looked up from germline, CDR1 is SGHTA and CDR2 is FQGNSA. This CDR3 is 16 amino acids long. The CDR3 region is CASSLAGRGNSDTQYF. CDR3 DNA sequence: TGTGCCAGCAGCTTAGCGGGTAGAGGGAACTCAGATACGCAGTATTTT.

This chain links TRBV6-5 with TRBJ1-1; D is uncertain. V was clipped by 10 bases and J by 11 bases, with 17 bases between them. Per germline, CDR1 MNHEY and CDR2 SVGAGI. The CDR3 contains 11 residues. Here the CDR3 DNA reads TGTGCCACCCAATGGGAGTTCTCCGCTTTCTTT. Its protein is CATQWEFSAFF.

The chain combines TRBV30 with TRBJ1-3; no clear D. This CDR3 comprises 13 residues. Per germline, CDR1 GTSNPN and CDR2 SVGIG (reference sequence). V shed 3 bases and J shed 4 bases, with 10 bases lying between them. The CDR3 region is CAWSLRAGNTIYF. Written as DNA, the CDR3 is TGTGCCTGGAGCTTGCGGGCAGGAAACACCATATATTTT.

This clonotype was counted at least ten times. The chain is built from TRBV7-9 and TRBJ1-1; D gene ambiguous. Germline CDR1 SEHNR, CDR2 FQNEAQ (reference sequence). The ends were cut back, 5 bases at V and 5 bases at J, with 9 bases in the middle. The CDR3 contains 12 residues. The DNA of the CDR3 is TGTGCCAGCAGCCCAGCCGGGACTGAAGCTTTCTTT. This encodes CASSPAGTEAFF.

The V gene is TRBV4-3, the J gene TRBJ2-7, with 7 bases lining up with TRBD2. CDR3 length: 12 residues. V was pared by 0 bases and J by 9 bases, with 2 bases of the junction left unmatched. Per the germline V gene, CDR1 is LGHNA and CDR2 is YSLEER. The DNA of the CDR3 is TGCGCCAGCAGCCAAGATCGCGGGGGGCAGTACGTC. It translates to CASSQDRGGQYV.

The CDR3 loop reads CASSGRGSNTEAFF. The CDR3 DNA sequence: TGTGCCAGCAGTGGGCGGGGCTCCAACACTGAAGCTTTCTTT. The chain is built from TRBV12-3 or TRBV12-4 and TRBJ1-1; TRBD1 might be the D (5 bases). The V gene lost 5 bases and the J gene lost 2 bases, with 12 bases spanning the gap. The CDR3 has 14 residues.

The table lists this clonotype with a few counts. CDR3 in DNA: TGTGCCAGCAGCCTGAGCGGGGGGCATACCGGGGAGCTGTTTTTT. This sequence encodes CASSLSGGHTGELFF. V gene TRBV7-2 combines with J gene TRBJ2-2, with 9 bases identical to TRBD2. CDR3 length equals 15 residues. J was trimmed by 5 bases and V by 5 bases; bases with no gene match: 6. Germline V gene data show CDR1 as SGHTA and CDR2 as FQGNSA.

At least ten counts were recorded for this clonotype. V usage is TRBV7-9 and J usage is TRBJ2-5; D is ambiguous. Per the germline V gene, CDR1 is SEHNR and CDR2 is FQNEAQ (reference sequence). The CDR3 has 14 amino acids. V shed 3 bases and J shed 5 bases, with 13 bases lying between them. Here the CDR3 reads CASSFSETFETQYF. The CDR3 nucleotides read TGTGCCAGCAGCTTCTCAGAGACCTTCGAGACCCAGTACTTC.

This clonotype came up a few times. This sequence joins TRBV14 and TRBJ1-2, with D possibly TRBD1 on 6 matching bases. The CDR3 runs to 16 residues. V lost 4 bases and J 6 bases, leaving 21 bases between the germline ends. Per germline, CDR1 SGHDN and CDR2 FVKESK. The chain's CDR3 is CASSRKGIQGNDGYTF. CDR3 DNA: TGTGCCAGCAGCCGAAAGGGGATACAGGGCAACGATGGCTACACCTTC. Based on the CDR3 plus reference TRBV14 and TRBJ1-2, the full variable domain is EAGVTQFPSHSVIEKGQTVTLRCDPISGHDNLYWYRRVMGKEIKFLLHFVKESKQDESGMPNNRFLAERTGGTYSTLKVQPAELEDSGVYFCASSRKGIQGNDGYTFGSGTRLTVV.